This T cell receptor (beta chain) was found in a study of control samples from healthy donors and cancer patients (TCRdb year 2020). The CDR3 contains 15 residues, cysteine and phenylalanine counted. The kept DNA is CDR3 alone, 45 bases in frame from the first base. Per the germline V gene, MDHEN is the CDR1 and SYDVKM is the CDR2. Here V drops 5 bases and J drops 7 bases, and the junction holds 14 bases not matched to any gene. The library relied on the immunoSEQ multiplex PCR assay. TCRdb limited this immuneACCESS table to in-frame rearrangements with V and J called. A share of clones is missing; checked studies link under half to unresolved V genes, and the rest is unexplained. Within this sample are about 72,000 clones, with roughly 92% of them counted one time only. The ten largest clonotypes hold 5.5% to 6.5% of the sample. Note on this clone: This receptor's antigen is unknown. The record has no base qualities; no much larger clone is one base away.

The sequencing input was blood. The origin of this receptor is a woman aged 55-70 years in good health. Here the chain combines TRBV28 and TRBJ2-7; 7 junctional bases match TRBD1. CDR3 protein: CASSPSGLQGWEQYF. The DNA sequence reads TGTGCCAGCAGTCCCAGTGGTCTACAGGGGTGGGAGCAGTACTTC.